This TCR beta chain was captured in a study of PD-1 and CTLA-4 blockade in melanoma (TCRdb year 2021). Looking at the study overall: The study compared how PD-1 blockade and CTLA-4 blockade affected the melanoma-reactive CD8 T cell response in patients with melanoma.

Receptor amplification or capture employed the immunoSEQ multiplex PCR assay. The table was pulled from immuneACCESS by TCRdb, which kept in-frame rearrangements only. Such tables lose some clones; where checked, under half of the loss comes from unresolved V genes, and the rest has no known cause. The sample records 32,000 or so clones, 85% to 90% of which are singletons. In total, the top ten clones hold approximately 8% of the sample. To note about this clone: This receptor's antigen is unknown. No base-level quality is on record; no much larger clone is a single base apart.

V drops 6 bases and J drops 5 bases, leaving 13 bases in between. The CDR3, cysteine through phenylalanine, is 13 amino acids long. Of all the DNA, just the CDR3 is kept, 39 bases in frame from base 1. The sequenced sample was CD8+ T cells from peripheral blood, obtained before anti-PD-1 treatment. This clonotype was sampled from a human donor with melanoma. The V gene is TRBV12-3 or TRBV12-4 and the J gene is TRBJ1-2; the D gene is perhaps TRBD1, on 5 matching bases. The DNA reads as follows: TGTGCCAGCAGCTTGCCAGGGAAGTATGGCTACACCTTC. The resulting protein is CASSLPGKYGYTF.